These T cell receptor beta chains were read from a single sample in a study of blood T cells in healthy people across ages. TCRdb reanalysed the 5' RACE reads using MiXCR and keeps one entry per CDR3 protein. The data contain approximately 1.5 million distinct CDR3 sequences, around 40% of them seen just once; the ten biggest clones take up roughly 3.7%. Sequencing was performed on blood. The receptors derive from a woman between 18 and 29 years old in good health. The CDR3 runs from the conserved cysteine through the conserved F or W. Each record gives: J gene, V gene, D gene, clone size, CDR3 protein, CDR3 DNA. A D gene is named only where the DNA matches it firmly. Clone size is stated in some rows and not others, as once, few, many or a class when expanded.

J gene: TRBJ2-2; V gene: TRBV12-3/TRBV12-4; D gene: NA; clone size: few; CDR3 protein: CASSQVRGSTGELFF; CDR3 DNA: TGTGCCAGCAGCCAGGTCCGGGGTTCAACCGGGGAGCTGTTTTTT
J gene: TRBJ1-1; V gene: TRBV12-3/TRBV12-4; D gene: TRBD1; clone size: few; CDR3 protein: CASGGQWNTEAFF; CDR3 DNA: TGTGCCAGCGGGGGACAGTGGAACACTGAAGCTTTCTTT
J gene: TRBJ1-1; V gene: TRBV20-1; D gene: TRBD1; clone size: few; CDR3 protein: CSARGWTGPTEAFF; CDR3 DNA: TGCAGTGCTCGGGGGTGGACAGGGCCCACTGAAGCTTTCTTT
J gene: TRBJ2-3; V gene: TRBV7-2; D gene: NA; clone size: NA; CDR3 protein: CASSVWGADTQYF; CDR3 DNA: TGTGCCAGCAGCGTTTGGGGGGCGGATACGCAGTATTTT
J gene: TRBJ2-4; V gene: TRBV29-1; D gene: TRBD2; clone size: NA; CDR3 protein: CSAVAGVQYF; CDR3 DNA: TGCAGCGCTGTAGCGGGAGTGCAGTACTTC
J gene: TRBJ1-4; V gene: TRBV9; D gene: NA; clone size: NA; CDR3 protein: CASSPGGGGEKLFF; CDR3 DNA: TGTGCCAGCAGCCCCGGCGGGGGCGGTGAAAAACTGTTTTTT
J gene: TRBJ1-2; V gene: TRBV29-1; D gene: TRBD1; clone size: once; CDR3 protein: CSAELTGYPGYTF; CDR3 DNA: TGCAGCGCTGAATTGACAGGGTACCCTGGCTACACCTTC
J gene: TRBJ2-3; V gene: TRBV6-2/TRBV6-3; D gene: NA; clone size: NA; CDR3 protein: CASSYAAAQDTQYF; CDR3 DNA: TGTGCCAGCAGTTACGCGGCCGCACAAGATACGCAGTATTTT
J gene: TRBJ2-1; V gene: TRBV29-1; D gene: TRBD2; clone size: few; CDR3 protein: CSVEGTSTLNEQFF; CDR3 DNA: TGCAGCGTTGAAGGGACTAGCACTCTCAATGAGCAGTTCTTC
J gene: TRBJ1-2; V gene: TRBV7-9; D gene: NA; clone size: few; CDR3 protein: CASSLDLPEGRGYTF; CDR3 DNA: TGTGCCAGCAGCTTAGATCTCCCCGAGGGACGTGGCTACACCTTC
J gene: TRBJ1-5; V gene: TRBV20-1; D gene: TRBD1; clone size: few; CDR3 protein: CSARAPLTTGNNQPQHF; CDR3 DNA: TGCAGTGCTAGAGCCCCGCTCACGACAGGGAACAATCAGCCCCAGCATTTT
J gene: TRBJ2-1; V gene: TRBV7-2; D gene: TRBD1; clone size: NA; CDR3 protein: CASSLGGQGEYNEQFF; CDR3 DNA: TGTGCCAGCAGCTTAGGTGGACAGGGAGAGTACAATGAGCAGTTCTTC
J gene: TRBJ2-1; V gene: TRBV20-1; D gene: TRBD2; clone size: few; CDR3 protein: CSARFLAGGTEDEQFF; CDR3 DNA: TGCAGTGCTAGGTTCCTAGCGGGAGGGACTGAGGATGAGCAGTTCTTC
J gene: TRBJ1-2; V gene: TRBV7-2; D gene: NA; clone size: many; CDR3 protein: CASSNPNYGYTF; CDR3 DNA: TGTGCCAGCAGCAACCCGAACTATGGCTACACCTTC
J gene: TRBJ2-1; V gene: TRBV6-1; D gene: NA; clone size: few; CDR3 protein: CASLGTTYNEQFF; CDR3 DNA: TGTGCCAGTTTAGGGACCACCTACAATGAGCAGTTCTTC
J gene: TRBJ2-3; V gene: TRBV12-3/TRBV12-4; D gene: NA; clone size: NA; CDR3 protein: CASSDLGSTDTQYF; CDR3 DNA: TGTGCCAGCAGCGACCTAGGGAGCACAGATACGCAGTATTTT
J gene: TRBJ2-3; V gene: TRBV11-3; D gene: TRBD2; clone size: NA; CDR3 protein: CASSLGLAGETDTQYF; CDR3 DNA: TGTGCCAGCAGCTTAGGGCTAGCGGGGGAGACAGATACGCAGTATTTT
J gene: TRBJ2-3; V gene: TRBV20-1; D gene: TRBD2; clone size: NA; CDR3 protein: CSARDPGSGRTDTQYF; CDR3 DNA: TGCAGTGCTAGAGATCCTGGTAGCGGGAGAACAGATACGCAGTATTTT
J gene: TRBJ1-2; V gene: TRBV23-1; D gene: NA; clone size: NA; CDR3 protein: CASSQMDAASDGYTF; CDR3 DNA: TGCGCCAGCAGTCAAATGGACGCAGCTTCAGATGGCTACACCTTC
J gene: TRBJ1-2; V gene: TRBV10-3; D gene: NA; clone size: NA; CDR3 protein: CAISESLPGANYGYTF; CDR3 DNA: TGTGCCATCAGTGAGTCACTTCCAGGTGCCAACTATGGCTACACCTTC
J gene: TRBJ2-7; V gene: TRBV6-5; D gene: NA; clone size: NA; CDR3 protein: CASTDSLNYEQYF; CDR3 DNA: TGTGCCAGCACCGACTCGCTGAACTACGAGCAGTACTTC
J gene: TRBJ2-3; V gene: TRBV20-1; D gene: NA; clone size: few; CDR3 protein: CSAPWGGGTDTQYF; CDR3 DNA: TGCAGTGCCCCTTGGGGCGGAGGCACAGATACGCAGTATTTT
J gene: TRBJ2-1; V gene: TRBV5-1; D gene: NA; clone size: NA; CDR3 protein: CASSLGLAFYNEQFF; CDR3 DNA: TGCGCCAGCAGCTTGGGCCTAGCGTTTTACAATGAGCAGTTCTTC
J gene: TRBJ2-7; V gene: TRBV7-9; D gene: TRBD1; clone size: few; CDR3 protein: CASGQARGSAEQYF; CDR3 DNA: TGTGCCAGCGGACAGGCTAGAGGGTCGGCCGAGCAGTACTTC
J gene: TRBJ2-5; V gene: TRBV25-1; D gene: TRBD2; clone size: NA; CDR3 protein: CASSDSGSWETQYF; CDR3 DNA: TGTGCCAGCAGTGACAGCGGGAGTTGGGAGACCCAGTACTTC
J gene: TRBJ1-1; V gene: TRBV6-5; D gene: NA; clone size: NA; CDR3 protein: CASNPPGLMNTEAFF; CDR3 DNA: TGTGCCAGTAACCCCCCGGGATTAATGAACACTGAAGCTTTCTTT
J gene: TRBJ2-2; V gene: TRBV6-1; D gene: NA; clone size: NA; CDR3 protein: CASRYSLTGELFF; CDR3 DNA: TGTGCCAGCAGGTATAGCCTGACCGGGGAGCTGTTTTTT
J gene: TRBJ1-6; V gene: TRBV5-5; D gene: TRBD1; clone size: NA; CDR3 protein: CASSLGTGGVSPLHF; CDR3 DNA: TGTGCCAGCAGCTTGGGGACAGGGGGCGTCTCACCCCTCCACTTT
J gene: TRBJ2-3; V gene: TRBV5-1; D gene: NA; clone size: NA; CDR3 protein: CASSFGPLGTDTQYF; CDR3 DNA: TGCGCCAGCAGCTTTGGCCCGCTGGGCACAGATACGCAGTATTTT
J gene: TRBJ1-2; V gene: TRBV19; D gene: NA; clone size: few; CDR3 protein: CASNGGRGYTF; CDR3 DNA: TGTGCCAGTAACGGCGGAAGGGGCTACACCTTC
J gene: TRBJ2-3; V gene: TRBV20-1; D gene: TRBD2; clone size: NA; CDR3 protein: CSASAAGQTDTQYF; CDR3 DNA: TGCAGTGCTAGTGCAGCGGGGCAGACAGATACGCAGTATTTT
J gene: TRBJ2-5; V gene: TRBV4-1; D gene: NA; clone size: NA; CDR3 protein: CASSQGLGTQYF; CDR3 DNA: TGCGCCAGCAGCCAAGGTCTCGGGACCCAGTACTTC
J gene: TRBJ2-5; V gene: TRBV6-5; D gene: TRBD2; clone size: NA; CDR3 protein: CASSYLTSGINEQYF; CDR3 DNA: TGTGCCAGCAGTTACTTAACTAGCGGGATTAATGAGCAGTACTTC
J gene: TRBJ1-2; V gene: TRBV15; D gene: NA; clone size: NA; CDR3 protein: CATSTPPGRRGYTF; CDR3 DNA: TGTGCCACCAGCACCCCTCCGGGACGACGGGGCTACACCTTC
J gene: TRBJ2-7; V gene: TRBV7-2; D gene: TRBD1; clone size: NA; CDR3 protein: CASSLAGSGGSYEQYF; CDR3 DNA: TGTGCCAGCAGCTTAGCGGGGTCAGGGGGATCCTACGAGCAGTACTTC
J gene: TRBJ2-2; V gene: TRBV12-3/TRBV12-4; D gene: TRBD1; clone size: NA; CDR3 protein: CASSFPDRGYTGELFF; CDR3 DNA: TGTGCCAGCAGTTTCCCGGACAGGGGTTATACCGGGGAGCTGTTTTTT
J gene: TRBJ2-3; V gene: TRBV12-3/TRBV12-4; D gene: NA; clone size: NA; CDR3 protein: CASSLTGTYQTQYF; CDR3 DNA: TGTGCCAGCAGTTTAACCGGGACCTACCAAACGCAGTATTTT
J gene: TRBJ1-4; V gene: TRBV5-5; D gene: NA; clone size: once; CDR3 protein: CASSPWDVREKLFF; CDR3 DNA: TGTGCCAGCAGCCCTTGGGACGTCCGGGAAAAACTGTTTTTT
J gene: TRBJ2-5; V gene: TRBV6-5; D gene: NA; clone size: NA; CDR3 protein: CASSYSGARAESQYF; CDR3 DNA: TGTGCCAGCAGTTACTCGGGAGCCAGGGCCGAGTCCCAGTACTTC
J gene: TRBJ1-3; V gene: TRBV27; D gene: NA; clone size: NA; CDR3 protein: CASSLTGGSYGNTIYF; CDR3 DNA: TGTGCCAGCAGTTTAACCGGGGGCAGTTACGGAAACACCATATATTTT
J gene: TRBJ1-4; V gene: TRBV7-9; D gene: NA; clone size: NA; CDR3 protein: CASSFQGSNEKLFF; CDR3 DNA: TGTGCCAGCAGCTTCCAGGGGTCTAATGAAAAACTGTTTTTT
J gene: TRBJ1-2; V gene: TRBV20-1; D gene: NA; clone size: NA; CDR3 protein: CSARGPWGSNYGYTF; CDR3 DNA: TGCAGTGCTAGAGGGCCGTGGGGTTCTAACTATGGCTACACCTTC
J gene: TRBJ2-1; V gene: TRBV18; D gene: NA; clone size: NA; CDR3 protein: CASLPSLSVEQFF; CDR3 DNA: TGTGCCAGCTTACCGTCCCTTTCCGTTGAGCAGTTCTTC
J gene: TRBJ2-1; V gene: TRBV5-1; D gene: TRBD2; clone size: NA; CDR3 protein: CASSLAGGDYSNEQFF; CDR3 DNA: TGCGCCAGCAGCTTGGCCGGGGGGGACTACTCCAATGAGCAGTTCTTC
J gene: TRBJ2-2; V gene: TRBV6-2/TRBV6-3; D gene: TRBD2; clone size: NA; CDR3 protein: CATWFGLGYPGELFF; CDR3 DNA: TGTGCCACCTGGTTTGGACTAGGGTACCCCGGGGAGCTGTTTTTT
J gene: TRBJ1-2; V gene: TRBV6-2/TRBV6-3; D gene: NA; clone size: few; CDR3 protein: CASSEVRRPYGYTF; CDR3 DNA: TGTGCCAGCAGTGAGGTCAGAAGACCCTATGGCTACACCTTC
J gene: TRBJ2-2; V gene: TRBV9; D gene: NA; clone size: NA; CDR3 protein: CASSVGVDPNTGELFF; CDR3 DNA: TGTGCCAGCAGCGTAGGGGTAGACCCGAACACCGGGGAGCTGTTTTTT
J gene: TRBJ1-5; V gene: TRBV7-2; D gene: NA; clone size: NA; CDR3 protein: CASSLARDSNQPQHF; CDR3 DNA: TGTGCCAGCAGCTTAGCGCGGGACAGCAATCAGCCCCAGCATTTT
J gene: TRBJ1-1; V gene: TRBV30; D gene: NA; clone size: few; CDR3 protein: CAWSGDSWTEAFF; CDR3 DNA: TGTGCCTGGAGCGGAGATTCATGGACTGAAGCTTTCTTT
J gene: TRBJ2-3; V gene: TRBV4-2; D gene: NA; clone size: NA; CDR3 protein: CASSQEDRGPMLADTQYF; CDR3 DNA: TGTGCCAGCAGCCAAGAGGATAGGGGTCCTATGCTTGCAGATACGCAGTATTTT
J gene: TRBJ2-7; V gene: TRBV7-2; D gene: NA; clone size: few; CDR3 protein: CASSSLDGYEQYF; CDR3 DNA: TGTGCCAGCAGCTCTCTGGACGGATACGAGCAGTACTTC
J gene: TRBJ2-5; V gene: TRBV27; D gene: TRBD2; clone size: NA; CDR3 protein: CASSLMPGRGETQYF; CDR3 DNA: TGTGCCAGCAGTTTAATGCCAGGGAGGGGAGAGACCCAGTACTTC